This T cell receptor beta chain appears in the sequencing data of a study of blood T cell repertoires in COVID-19. Study as a whole: The United States, Italy and Spain supplied acute and convalescent COVID-19 samples.

Clinical history reported by participants formed the basis on which cohorts were assigned. The repertoire was sequenced with immunoSEQ multiplex PCR; TCRdb's copy has only in-frame clones and lacks some. The sample has fewer than 150,000 clones, roughly four fifths seen once. The clonotype originates from a man aged 25-45 years who had recovered from COVID-19. Specimen: PBMCs or T cells enriched from blood (not recorded which).

The CDR3 DNA reads TGTGCCAGCAGTTGGGACTCAACCGCGAACACTGAAGCTTTCTTT. This translates into CASSWDSTANTEAFF. The rearrangement uses TRBV6-5 and TRBJ1-1; possibly TRBD1 for D (5 bases). Trimming cost V 4 bases and J 1 base, with 13 bases left between them. This CDR3 region has 15 residues. Germline CDR1 reads MNHEY; CDR2 reads SVGAGI.